This T cell receptor beta chain derives from a study of neoadjuvant nivolumab and ipilimumab in lung cancer (dated by TCRdb to the early 2020s). In terms of the full investigation: Nivolumab was given at 3 mg/kg intravenously on days 1, 15 and 29, and the combination arm added ipilimumab 1 mg/kg on day 1 only. The primary endpoint of the trial was the rate of major pathologic response (MPR) in the intention-to-treat population of each study arm. Of the 44 patients with operable NSCLC treated in the trial, about 23 were randomized to nivolumab monotherapy and roughly 20 to nivolumab plus ipilimumab. The study compared TCR repertoires in pretherapy (baseline) peripheral blood with TCR repertoires in tumors resected at surgery after neoadjuvant immune checkpoint blockade. Matched pretherapy and resected tumor pairs were analyzed from seven patients, of whom four had been treated with nivolumab and three with nivolumab plus ipilimumab.

What the time point label conveys for this sample: pretherapy, before neoadjuvant immune checkpoint inhibitors. Samples were obtained from the phase 2 randomized NEOSTAR trial, in which neoadjuvant nivolumab or nivolumab plus ipilimumab followed by surgery was tested in operable NSCLC. The CDR3 holds 18 amino acids from the cysteine to the phenylalanine. The retained sequence is limited to the CDR3, 54 bases, with the frame set at the first base. Based on the germline V gene, the CDR1 and CDR2 sequences are SQVTM and ANQGSEA. Germline trimming amounts to 2 bases on V and 2 bases on J, with 12 as the count of junction bases outside the gene matches. On this clone itself: The clone's antigen remains unknown. No base quality information exists; no much larger clone differs at one position.

General study outcomes and caveats: Richness in tumors resected after neoadjuvant therapy showed a positive correlation with pretherapy blood TCR richness (Spearman R ~ 0.78). From pretherapy to surgery, tumor T-cell richness and clonality increased in three of three dual-therapy tumors but in only two of four nivolumab-treated tumors. No significant correlation was found between TCR clonality and pathologic tumor regression, and only one major-pathologic-response sample was available for the clonality analysis. A small number of samples underwent TCR sequencing. Compared with tumor-adjacent uninvolved lung, resected tumors had greater TCR richness and clonality, and increases showed up in more of the dual-therapy-treated tumors.

The receptor library was made with the immunoSEQ multiplex PCR assay. Regarding the original processing steps: Repertoires were summarized by richness and clonality, and significantly expanded and contracted clones were identified between pre- and post-therapy samples. Here the immuneACCESS table is served through TCRdb, limited to in-frame sequences with V and J called. Missing clones are a known gap in these copies; in checked studies unresolved V genes cover under half, and the rest lacks a known reason. V, J and clone size derive from that table, while D and trimming were established from the DNA sequence. The sample includes 44,000 or so clones, with about 89% observed a single time. Of the sample, 3% to 4% falls within the top ten clones.

This sample comprised blood, obtained before neoadjuvant nivolumab, alone or with ipilimumab. The origin of this receptor is an adult with non-small cell lung cancer. Some clones in this sample may be carry-over from other donors' samples. The rearrangement joined TRBV29-1 to TRBJ2-1, with 10 middle bases fitting TRBD2. The DNA reads TGCAGCGTTGAACTACCGCTAGCGGGAGTTTTTCCCTACAATGAGCAGTTCTTC. It specifies CSVELPLAGVFPYNEQFF.